These 21 T cell receptor beta chains share one sample of origin, sequenced in a study of blood T cell repertoires in COVID-19. Repertoires were generated with immunoSEQ multiplex PCR, while TCRdb's copy carries only in-frame clones and drops some. Found here are about 97,000 clones, almost 85% of them singletons; the top ten hold 8.5% to 10%. Material for sequencing was peripheral blood. These receptors were taken from a man in his forties or fifties with active or convalescent COVID-19.

V gene TRBV3-1 (or the pseudogene TRBV3-2) combines with J gene TRBJ2-3; perhaps TRBD2 as D (7 bases). This CDR3 is 16 amino acids long. The ends were cut back, 4 bases at V and 2 bases at J, with 16 bases in the middle. Germline CDR1 and CDR2: LGHDT and YNNKEL (reference sequence). The CDR3 protein is CASSRRGGTDTDTQYF. CDR3 DNA sequence: TGTGCCAGCAGCCGGAGGGGGGGGACCGACACAGATACGCAGTATTTT.

Here the CDR3 reads CASSLDRGSYEQYF. CDR3 nucleotide sequence: TGTGCCAGCAGCCTGGACAGGGGATCCTACGAGCAGTACTTC. V gene TRBV6-5 combines with J gene TRBJ2-7, with 9 bases identical to TRBD1. The CDR3 runs to 14 residues. The trim removed 6 bases at V and 1 base at J, leaving 4 bases unmatched. The germline gives CDR1 MNHEY, CDR2 SVGAGI.

The chain uses TRBV6-2 or TRBV6-3 and TRBJ2-4; TRBD1 aligns across 10 bases. Germline V CDR1 and CDR2: MNHEY, SVGEGT. The CDR3 spans 18 residues. V shed 6 bases, J shed 1 base, and the junction held 12 bases outside the gene matches. Here the CDR3 reads CASSSNGQGEIAKNIQYF. DNA for the CDR3: TGTGCCAGCAGCTCAAACGGACAGGGGGAGATCGCCAAAAACATTCAGTACTTC.

This chain joins TRBV7-3 and TRBJ1-1; 9 bases fit TRBD1. Germline CDR1 and CDR2: SGHTA and FQGTGA. Trimming took 5 bases from V and 1 from J; bases not matched to a gene: 5. The CDR3 is made up of 15 amino acids. The CDR3 protein is CASSPQGAANTEAFF. The DNA for the CDR3 is TGTGCCAGCAGCCCACAGGGGGCTGCGAACACTGAAGCTTTCTTT.

This clone was recorded only once. This rearrangement joins TRBV5-5 to TRBJ1-2, with D uncertain. Germline V gene data show CDR1 as SGHKS and CDR2 as YYEKEE (reference sequence). V was cut by 0 bases and J by 0 bases, with 6 bases left in between. This CDR3 is 14 amino acids long. The CDR3 is CASSLELTNYGYTF. DNA for the CDR3: TGTGCCAGCAGCTTGGAGCTAACTAACTATGGCTACACCTTC.

The rearrangement links TRBV3-1 (or the pseudogene TRBV3-2) to TRBJ2-3; 12 nucleotides agree with TRBD1. This CDR3 is 15 amino acids long. CDR1 and CDR2 (germline): LGHDT, YNNKEL (reference sequence). J lost 4 bases, V lost 4 bases, and 3 bases had no gene match. The CDR3 protein is CASSPGTGGPDTQYF. CDR3 DNA: TGTGCCAGCAGCCCCGGGACAGGGGGCCCAGATACGCAGTATTTT.

The chain carries TRBV5-5 and TRBJ1-1; a possible D gene is TRBD1 (6 bases). Deletions cut 4 bases from V and 13 bases from J, with 17 bases between. Germline values: CDR1 SGHKS, CDR2 YYEKEE (reference sequence). This CDR3 has 12 residues. The CDR3 DNA reads TGTGCCAGCAGCACCGGAACAGGGATTGGTTTCTTT. It is translated as CASSTGTGIGFF.

The rearrangement links TRBV6-7 to TRBJ2-3; D may be TRBD1 (6 bases). TRBV6-7 carries the ORF label, with uncertain function. The CDR3 is 11 amino acids. V gave up 4 bases and J gave up 9 bases, with 8 bases separating them. The CDR3 DNA sequence: TGTGCCAGCAGTTCGAGGGGGACGCAGTATTTT. It encodes CASSSRGTQYF.

The chain joins TRBV18 to TRBJ1-5; D remains ambiguous. Germline loops: CDR1 KGHSH, CDR2 LQKENI. V lost 3 bases, J lost 4 bases, and 7 bases lay in between. The CDR3 runs to 13 residues. CDR3 in amino acids: CASSPFHNQPQHF. The DNA for the CDR3 is TGTGCCAGCTCACCTTTTCATAATCAGCCCCAGCATTTT.

CDR3 region: CASSLGQGAAANEKLFF. The CDR3 region has the DNA TGCGCCAGCAGCCTCGGACAGGGGGCGGCCGCTAATGAAAAACTGTTTTTT. The chain combines TRBV4-1 with TRBJ1-4, with 11 bases aligning to TRBD1. The CDR3 totals 17 residues. Per germline, CDR1 MGHRA and CDR2 YSYEKL. Losses at the gene ends were 4 bases for V and 3 bases for J; bases not matched to a gene: 7.

The rearrangement links TRBV19 to TRBJ2-3; TRBD2 agrees at 7 bases. The CDR3 is 15 amino acids. V trimming: 6 bases; J trimming: 0 bases; junction bases outside the gene matches: 6. The germline gives CDR1 LNHDA, CDR2 SQIVND (reference sequence). The CDR3 DNA reads as TGTGCCAGTAGCGAGCGGGGACCTAGCACAGATACGCAGTATTTT. Translated, it gives CASSERGPSTDTQYF.

The rearrangement joins TRBV9 to TRBJ2-7; TRBD1 agrees at 8 bases. The CDR3 sequence is 13 residues long. Germline loops: CDR1 SGDLS, CDR2 YYNGEE. J was trimmed by 2 bases and V by 6 bases; bases with no gene match: 4. The CDR3 reads CASKGTGTYEQYF. CDR3 nucleotides: TGTGCCAGCAAGGGGACAGGAACCTACGAGCAGTACTTC. The complete variable domain, with remaining parts taken from reference TRBV9 and TRBJ2-7, reads DSGVTQTPKHLITATGQRVTLRCSPRSGDLSVYWYQQSLDQGLQFLIQYYNGEERAKGNILERFSAQQFPDLHSELNLSSLELGDSALYFCASKGTGTYEQYFGPGTRLTVT.

This clone was recorded at least ten times. The chain is built from TRBV3-1 (or the pseudogene TRBV3-2) and TRBJ2-3, with D perhaps matching TRBD2 (6 bases). The CDR3 is 16 amino acids. V was clipped by 4 bases and J by 6 bases, with 20 bases between them. Germline CDR1 reads LGHDT; CDR2 reads YNNKEL (reference sequence). CDR3: CASSRRPSAVVDTQYF. In nucleotides, the CDR3 is TGTGCCAGCAGCCGGCGACCTAGCGCAGTCGTGGATACGCAGTATTTT.

The chain combines TRBV6-1 with TRBJ2-4; possible D gene TRBD1, 5 bases. Germline loops: CDR1 MNHNS, CDR2 SASEGT. Trimming shortened V by 0 bases and J by 0 bases, and 9 bases separated the two germline ends. The CDR3 contains 16 residues. CDR3 nucleotides: TGTGCCAGCAGTGAAGCCAGGGAACTAGCCAAAAACATTCAGTACTTC. It translates to CASSEARELAKNIQYF.

This clone was picked up a small number of times. V usage is TRBV7-9 and J usage is TRBJ1-5; D is possibly TRBD1 (6 bases). The germline V gene has CDR1 SEHNR and CDR2 FQNEAQ (reference sequence). The CDR3 has 13 amino acids. Trimming took off 5 bases at V and 6 bases at J, with 11 bases between the two ends. CDR3 bases: TGTGCCAGCAGCCTTTCAGGGGTTCAGCCCCAGCATTTT. This gives the protein CASSLSGVQPQHF. Looking up the rest from reference TRBV7-9 and TRBJ1-5 gives the full variable domain: DTGVSQNPRHKITKRGQNVTFRCDPISEHNRLYWYRQTLGQGPEFLTYFQNEAQLEKSRLLSDRFSAERPKGSFSTLEIQRTEQGDSAMYLCASSLSGVQPQHFGDGTRLSIL.

The chain couples TRBV24-1 to TRBJ2-5; 7 bases match TRBD2. Per the germline V gene, CDR1 is KGHDR and CDR2 is SFDVKD. The CDR3 runs 14 residues. V shed 9 bases and J 4 bases; nucleotides not matched to a gene: 10. CDR3 residues: CATSRGGVGETQYF. CDR3 coding DNA: TGTGCCACCTCTCGTGGGGGGGTCGGAGAGACCCAGTACTTC.

The CDR3: CASSGADYSNQPQHF. The CDR3 coding sequence is TGCGCCAGCAGTGGGGCAGACTATAGCAATCAGCCCCAGCATTTT. J is TRBJ1-5 and V is TRBV10-1; D not resolved. Germline V lookup: CDR1 WNHNN, CDR2 SYGVQD (reference sequence). The CDR3 has 15 amino acids. The V end was cut by 4 bases, the J end by 0 bases, with 10 bases between.

The gene calls are TRBV5-6 and TRBJ1-2; D not resolved. V lost 0 bases and J lost 2, with 14 bases in between. CDR1 is SGHDT, CDR2 YYEEEE, per germline. This CDR3 comprises 16 residues. The CDR3, as DNA: TGTGCCAGCAGCTTGGCTGTCCCCACTGTGAACTATGGCTACACCTTC. This gives the protein CASSLAVPTVNYGYTF.

The chain is built from TRBV5-1 and TRBJ1-5, with 10 nucleotides matching TRBD1. This CDR3 contains 15 residues. Germline lookup yields CDR1 SGHRS and CDR2 YFSETQ. V lost 4 bases and J lost 5; bases outside the gene matches: 6. CDR3 in DNA: TGCGCCAGCAGCACGGGGACAGGGGTGGATCAGCCCCAGCATTTT. Its protein is CASSTGTGVDQPQHF.

The rearrangement uses TRBV5-6 and TRBJ2-4, with 7 bases that match TRBD1. This CDR3 contains 15 residues. The trim removed 1 base at V and 2 bases at J, leaving 3 bases unmatched. Germline values: CDR1 SGHDT, CDR2 YYEEEE. CDR3 sequence reads: CASSLKGQTKNIQYF. The CDR3 DNA is TGTGCCAGCAGCTTGAAGGGACAGACCAAAAACATTCAGTACTTC.

The chain carries TRBV24-1 and TRBJ2-2, with 7 bases fitting TRBD2. The CDR3 runs 16 residues. J was trimmed by 4 bases and V by 6 bases; bases with no gene match: 10. Germline values: CDR1 KGHDR, CDR2 SFDVKD. CDR3 nucleotides: TGTGCCACCAGTTTATCCTCGGGAGGAGTCACCGGGGAGCTGTTTTTT. This translates into CATSLSSGGVTGELFF.